Shown below are 31 T cell receptor beta chains from a single sample sequenced in a study of T cell repertoires in cytomegalovirus infection. Each CDR3 protein gets one entry after TCRdb re-called the reads with MiXCR. Here the sample spans roughly 150,000 distinct CDR3 sequences, 20% to 25% being singletons. Sequenced: PBMCs. The receptor set was obtained from a human donor in good health (CMV status not recorded). Some clones in this sample may be carry-over from other donors' samples.

In this sample, this clonotype turned up many times. The V and J genes are TRBV7-9 and TRBJ1-1, with TRBD1 as a possible D gene (5 bases). CDR1 and CDR2 from the germline V gene are SEHNR and FQNEAQ (reference sequence). This CDR3 is built from 14 residues. The V end lost 3 bases, the J end lost 4 bases, and 12 bases lay between the germline ends. As DNA, the CDR3 is TGTGCCAGCAGCTTGACAGCGGTGACCACTGAAGCTTTCTTT. This codes for CASSLTAVTTEAFF.

There are a few counts of this clonotype. The chain employs TRBV7-6 and TRBJ2-5; TRBD2 aligns across 7 bases. Germline CDR1 is SGHVS and CDR2 is FNYEAQ. V shed 4 bases and J 0 bases; nucleotides not matched to a gene: 14. CDR3 length: 18 residues. CDR3 bases: TGTGCCAGCAGCTGGACTCGAGCGGGGTCCCCGTACCAAGAGACCCAGTACTTC. As protein: CASSWTRAGSPYQETQYF.

This clonotype was picked up many times. The chain combines TRBV19 with TRBJ2-2; the D is unclear. Trimming removed 6 bases from V and 3 bases from J, with 11 bases in between. The CDR3 is 14 amino acids. The germline gives CDR1 LNHDA, CDR2 SQIVND (reference sequence). CDR3 sequence (DNA): TGTGCCAGTAGAGTTTTCGGAGACACCGGGGAGCTGTTTTTT. This sequence encodes CASRVFGDTGELFF. Looking up the rest from reference TRBV19 and TRBJ2-2 gives the full variable domain: DGGITQSPKYLFRKEGQNVTLSCEQNLNHDAMYWYRQDPGQGLRLIYYSQIVNDFQKGDIAEGYSVSREKKESFPLTVTSAQKNPTAFYLCASRVFGDTGELFFGEGSRLTVL.

V gene TRBV5-5 combines with J gene TRBJ1-2, with D perhaps TRBD1 (5 bases). V lost 2 bases to trimming and J lost 2 bases, with 16 bases between them. The germline gives CDR1 SGHKS, CDR2 YYEKEE (reference sequence). The CDR3 is 16 residues long. CDR3 DNA: TGTGCCAGCAGCTTTGGGGCCCGGGGGTCGAACTATGGCTACACCTTC. It is translated as CASSFGARGSNYGYTF. Supplemented by reference TRBV5-5 and TRBJ1-2, the full variable domain reads DAGVTQSPTHLIKTRGQQVTLRCSPISGHKSVSWYQQVLGQGPQFIFQYYEKEERGRGNFPDRFSARQFPNYSSELNVNALLLGDSALYLCASSFGARGSNYGYTFGSGTRLTVV.

This rearrangement joins TRBV24-1 to TRBJ2-6; D unclear. The CDR3 is 15 residues long. The germline V gene encodes CDR1 KGHDR and CDR2 SFDVKD. V lost 4 bases to trimming and J lost 0 bases, with 6 bases between them. CDR3 sequence: CATSERLSGANVLTF. In nucleotides, the CDR3 is TGTGCCACCAGTGAGCGCCTCTCTGGGGCCAACGTCCTGACTTTC.

The sample holds many counts of this clonotype. The chain combines TRBV19 with TRBJ2-6; 13 bases match TRBD2. V gave up 5 bases and J gave up 2 bases; unmatched junction bases: 9. CDR3 length equals 19 residues. Germline V gene sequence: CDR1 LNHDA, CDR2 SQIVND (reference sequence). For the CDR3, the DNA is TGTGCCAGTAGTCCAAGACTAGCGGGAGGAGGGACTGGGGCCAACGTCCTGACTTTC. The encoded protein is CASSPRLAGGGTGANVLTF.

This clonotype appeared a few times. The genes are TRBV6-2 or TRBV6-3 and TRBJ1-2; D not certain. The CDR3 is 14 amino acids. Trimming pared 2 bases from V and 8 bases from J, leaving 15 bases between. Germline V CDR1 and CDR2: MNHEY, SVGEGT. The CDR3 DNA is TGTGCCAGCAGTTACGCAGCATCCGGGAGCGGCTACACCTTC. Translating it yields CASSYAASGSGYTF.

The V call is TRBV4-1, the J call TRBJ1-5, with D hard to call. V lost 0 bases and J lost 0, with 0 bases in between. Per germline, CDR1 MGHRA and CDR2 YSYEKL. The CDR3 runs to 13 residues. The CDR3 DNA reads TGCGCCAGCAGCCAAGATAGCAATCAGCCCCAGCATTTT. Translated: CASSQDSNQPQHF.

V is TRBV9 and J is TRBJ2-1; tentative D call: TRBD2 (6 bases). The germline V gene encodes CDR1 SGDLS and CDR2 YYNGEE. The CDR3 loop spans 15 amino acids. The V end was cut by 0 bases, the J end by 8 bases, with 15 bases between. The CDR3 DNA reads TGTGCCAGCAGCGTAGGAGCGGGCCCTGGGTATGAGCAGTTCTTC. Translated, it gives CASSVGAGPGYEQFF.

The sample holds a few counts of this clonotype. The chain carries TRBV24-1 and TRBJ1-5, with D unresolved. The CDR3 runs to 14 residues. CDR1 and CDR2 from the germline V gene are KGHDR and SFDVKD. V was trimmed by 0 bases and J by 4 bases, leaving 6 bases between them. This CDR3 is CATSDLNSNQPQHF. DNA for the CDR3: TGTGCCACCAGTGATTTGAACAGTAATCAGCCCCAGCATTTT.

Comments on this clonotype: This sequence may be a read error, since a much larger clone differs from it by one base. The gene calls are TRBV7-2 and TRBJ2-1; 10 bases align to TRBD2. With 5 bases clipped from V and 7 bases from J, the junction kept 11 bases outside the gene matches. CDR3 length equals 16 residues. Germline values: CDR1 SGHTA, CDR2 FQGNSA. The CDR3 spells CASSPLGSGRQNEQFF. Here the CDR3 DNA reads TGTGCCAGCAGCCCGCTTGGTAGCGGGAGGCAGAATGAGCAGTTCTTC.

The chain combines TRBV23-1 with TRBJ1-1; D call uncertain. TRBV23-1 is labeled an ORF, and its function is uncertain. This CDR3 has 14 amino acids. Deletions cut 10 bases from V and 5 bases from J, with 20 bases between. The CDR3 coding sequence is TGCGCCAACAAGGACTGGGAAGGAGTGACTGAAGCTTTCTTT. Translating gives CANKDWEGVTEAFF.

V gene TRBV9 combines with J gene TRBJ1-2, with D possibly being TRBD1 (6 bases). Germline V lookup: CDR1 SGDLS, CDR2 YYNGEE. V was cut by 4 bases and J by 4 bases, with 11 bases left in between. The CDR3 extends over 13 amino acids. The CDR3 nucleotides are TGTGCCAGCAGCCCCTCAGGGGTCTATGGCTACACCTTC. It is translated as CASSPSGVYGYTF.

V gene TRBV2 combines with J gene TRBJ1-5, with D possibly TRBD1 on 6 matching bases. Trimming cost V 6 bases and J 1 base, with 13 bases left between them. This CDR3 spans 15 amino acids. Germline V CDR1 and CDR2: SNHLY, FYNNEI. The chain's CDR3 is CASSGGGPSNQPQHF. As DNA, the CDR3 is TGTGCCAGCAGCGGGGGGGGGCCAAGCAATCAGCCCCAGCATTTT.

The genes are TRBV19 and TRBJ1-1; D is perhaps TRBD1 (6 bases). CDR1 is LNHDA and CDR2 is SQIVND in the germline V gene (reference sequence). This CDR3 spans 15 amino acids. Trimming shortened V by 6 bases and J by 4 bases, and 18 bases separated the two germline ends. CDR3 amino acids: CASRLDSQAVTEAFF. In DNA form, the CDR3 reads TGTGCCAGTAGGCTGGACAGCCAAGCAGTCACTGAAGCTTTCTTT.

This clonotype has more than one count but fewer than ten. The chain couples TRBV29-1 to TRBJ2-1; D might be TRBD1 (5 bases). Per germline, CDR1 SQVTM and CDR2 ANQGSEA. The CDR3 consists of 12 residues. The ends were cut back, 3 bases at V and 5 bases at J, with 8 bases in the middle. The CDR3 DNA sequence: TGCAGCGTTGATTCAGGGAACAATGAGCAGTTCTTC. This encodes CSVDSGNNEQFF.

V gene TRBV10-2 combines with J gene TRBJ1-5; D gene unclear. The V gene lost 2 bases and the J gene lost 4 bases, with 6 bases spanning the gap. The germline V gene encodes CDR1 WSHSY and CDR2 SAAADI. The CDR3 covers 13 residues. CDR3 in amino acids: CASSEIGNQPQHF. CDR3 coding DNA: TGCGCCAGCAGTGAGATAGGTAATCAGCCCCAGCATTTT.

This clonotype was detected a few times. The gene calls are TRBV28 and TRBJ1-2; perhaps TRBD1 as D (5 bases). Germline CDR1 reads MDHEN; CDR2 reads SYDVKM. The ends were cut back, 3 bases at V and 3 bases at J, with 8 bases in the middle. The CDR3 sequence is 13 residues long. The DNA for the CDR3 is TGTGCCAGCAGTTTGGGCAGGGACTATGGCTACACCTTC. This sequence encodes CASSLGRDYGYTF.

This clonotype has ten or more counts. The chain is built from TRBV20-1 and TRBJ1-6, with TRBD1 matching over 11 bases. Trimming took 3 bases from V and 9 from J; bases not matched to a gene: 7. Looked up from germline, CDR1 is DFQATT and CDR2 is SNEGSKA (reference sequence). This CDR3 region has 15 residues. CDR3 region: CSASSSGQGASPLHF. CDR3 in DNA: TGCAGTGCTAGTTCCTCCGGACAGGGGGCTTCACCCCTCCACTTT.

This sequence joins TRBV7-8 and TRBJ2-5, with a weak D call TRBD1 (5 bases). V lost 5 bases, J lost 7 bases, and 14 bases lay in between. The CDR3 has 13 residues. CDR1 is SGHVS, CDR2 FQNEAQ, per germline. CDR3 amino acids: CASSATNQGTQYF. In DNA form, the CDR3 reads TGTGCCAGCAGCGCGACCAATCAGGGGACCCAGTACTTC.

This clonotype was seen many times. The J gene is TRBJ2-3, the V gene TRBV28; 9 bases agree with TRBD1. The trim removed 7 bases at V and 5 bases at J, leaving 10 bases unmatched. The germline CDR1 and CDR2 sequences are MDHEN and SYDVKM. The CDR3 runs to 15 residues. CDR3 DNA sequence: TGTGCCAGCACCTCGGGACAGGGTCGGATAGATACGCAGTATTTT. It specifies CASTSGQGRIDTQYF.

The chain has TRBV14 and TRBJ2-1; 7 bases fit TRBD1. CDR3 length: 15 amino acids. Germline values: CDR1 SGHDN, CDR2 FVKESK. Trimming took 1 base from V and 3 from J; bases not matched to a gene: 3. The chain's CDR3 is CASSQVTGYYNEQFF. In DNA form, the CDR3 reads TGTGCCAGCAGCCAAGTGACAGGGTACTACAATGAGCAGTTCTTC.

J is TRBJ1-5 and V is TRBV6-6, with a tentative D call TRBD1 (5 bases). V was trimmed by 2 bases and J by 4 bases, leaving 21 bases between them. In germline, CDR1 is MNHNY, CDR2 SVGAGI (reference sequence). CDR3 size: 18 residues. In DNA form, the CDR3 reads TGTGCCAGCAGTTACCCGAATCGTATCGGGACTCCTAATCAGCCCCAGCATTTT. Translating it yields CASSYPNRIGTPNQPQHF.

This clonotype was seen ten or more times. The V and J genes are TRBV7-8 and TRBJ1-1; D possibly corresponds to TRBD1 (5 bases). Per germline, CDR1 SGHVS and CDR2 FQNEAQ. The germline V and J ends were trimmed by 2 bases and 0 bases, with 10 bases remaining between them. The CDR3 spans 15 residues. CDR3 region: CASSLTDSMNTEAFF. The CDR3 bases are TGTGCCAGCAGCTTAACTGACAGCATGAACACTGAAGCTTTCTTT.

In this sample, this clonotype turned up a few times. The V gene is TRBV28, the J gene TRBJ2-7; 9 bases are a match to TRBD1. Germline values: CDR1 MDHEN, CDR2 SYDVKM. The trim removed 5 bases at V and 2 bases at J, leaving 10 bases unmatched. The CDR3 is 16 amino acids. CDR3 amino acids: CASSRKGGTGTYEQYF. CDR3 sequence (DNA): TGTGCCAGCAGTAGAAAAGGCGGGACAGGGACCTACGAGCAGTACTTC.

There are many counts of this clonotype. V usage is TRBV7-2 and J usage is TRBJ1-3; no definite D call. The CDR3 spans 15 residues. Germline values: CDR1 SGHTA, CDR2 FQGNSA. The V end was cut by 7 bases, the J end by 1 base, with 14 bases between. CDR3 loop: CASILTFSSGNTIYF. For the CDR3, the DNA is TGTGCCAGCATCCTGACATTTTCTTCTGGAAACACCATATATTTT.

This clonotype was recorded a few times. This sequence joins TRBV3-1 and TRBJ1-3, with TRBD1 as a possible D gene (6 bases). The CDR3 covers 15 residues. V lost 5 bases, J lost 0 bases, and 11 bases lay in between. Germline V lookup: CDR1 LGHDT, CDR2 YNNKEL (reference sequence). CDR3 residues: CASSSGVISGNTIYF. In nucleotides, the CDR3 is TGTGCCAGCAGCTCAGGGGTTATCTCTGGAAACACCATATATTTT.

The CDR3 loop reads CASSWGLAGGNEQFF. The CDR3 region has the DNA TGTGCCAGCAGTTGGGGGCTAGCGGGTGGCAATGAGCAGTTCTTC. The gene calls are TRBV6-6 and TRBJ2-1; 8 positions match TRBD2. The ends lost 4 bases at V and 6 bases at J; junction bases unmatched: 8. This CDR3 comprises 15 residues. Germline V gene data show CDR1 as MNHNY and CDR2 as SVGAGI (reference sequence).

The chain carries TRBV7-6 and TRBJ2-3; possible D gene TRBD1, 6 bases. CDR3 length: 16 residues. Germline CDR1 SGHVS, CDR2 FNYEAQ. V lost 1 base and J lost 4, with 15 bases in between. The CDR3 loop reads CASSLGRGSGSDTQYF. CDR3 bases: TGTGCCAGCAGCTTAGGCAGGGGTAGTGGCTCAGATACGCAGTATTTT.

Of note for this clonotype: A single base separates this from a much larger clone, so it may be a read error. The J gene is TRBJ1-5, the V gene TRBV7-8; TRBD1 might be the D (5 bases). CDR1 and CDR2 (germline): SGHVS, FQNEAQ. This CDR3 has 16 amino acids. The CDR3 loop reads CVSSVDSSTGNQPQHF. CDR3 nucleotide sequence: TGTGTCAGCAGCGTAGACAGTAGTACGGGCAATCAGCCCCAGCATTTT.

J is TRBJ2-4 and V is TRBV28; 7 bases fit TRBD2. The CDR3 contains 13 residues. V was pared by 4 bases and J by 9 bases, with 6 bases of the junction left unmatched. Germline CDR1 is MDHEN and CDR2 is SYDVKM. The CDR3 sequence is CASSSSGEGIQYF. For the CDR3, the DNA is TGTGCCAGCAGTTCATCGGGGGAGGGCATTCAGTACTTC.